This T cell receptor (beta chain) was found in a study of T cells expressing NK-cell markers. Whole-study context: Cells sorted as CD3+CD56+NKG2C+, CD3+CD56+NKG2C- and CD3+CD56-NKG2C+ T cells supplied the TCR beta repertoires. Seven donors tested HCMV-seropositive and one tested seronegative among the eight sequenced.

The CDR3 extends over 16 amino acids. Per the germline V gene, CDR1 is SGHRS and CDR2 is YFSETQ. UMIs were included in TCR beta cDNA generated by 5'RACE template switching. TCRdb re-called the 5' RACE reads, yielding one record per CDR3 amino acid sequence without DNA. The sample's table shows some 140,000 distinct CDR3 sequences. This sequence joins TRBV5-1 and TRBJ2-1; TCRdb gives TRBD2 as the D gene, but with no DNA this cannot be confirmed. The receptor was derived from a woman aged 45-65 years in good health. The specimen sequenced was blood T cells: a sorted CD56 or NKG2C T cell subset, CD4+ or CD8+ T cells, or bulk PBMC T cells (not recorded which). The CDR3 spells CASSFPSGRIYNEQFF.